What follows describes a single TCR beta chain. The source of the sample is a study of technical replicates of blood from a few donors. The germline CDR1 and CDR2 sequences are SQVTM and ANQGSEA. The CDR3 totals 12 residues. Trimming took off 4 bases at V and 5 bases at J, with 11 bases between the two ends. The table came from immunoSEQ multiplex PCR; TCRdb's copy has only in-frame clones and leaves some out. The top ten clones hold around 4.1% of a sample with approximately 29,000 clones, roughly 92% of them seen once. The V call is TRBV29-1, the J call TRBJ2-5; D is possibly TRBD1 (5 bases). This receptor was obtained from a human donor in good health. Some clones in this sample may be carry-over from other donors' samples. The sequenced sample consisted of PBMCs. CDR3 DNA: TGCAGCGTTGTAGTGGGGCGGGAGACCCAGTACTTC. This sequence encodes CSVVVGRETQYF.